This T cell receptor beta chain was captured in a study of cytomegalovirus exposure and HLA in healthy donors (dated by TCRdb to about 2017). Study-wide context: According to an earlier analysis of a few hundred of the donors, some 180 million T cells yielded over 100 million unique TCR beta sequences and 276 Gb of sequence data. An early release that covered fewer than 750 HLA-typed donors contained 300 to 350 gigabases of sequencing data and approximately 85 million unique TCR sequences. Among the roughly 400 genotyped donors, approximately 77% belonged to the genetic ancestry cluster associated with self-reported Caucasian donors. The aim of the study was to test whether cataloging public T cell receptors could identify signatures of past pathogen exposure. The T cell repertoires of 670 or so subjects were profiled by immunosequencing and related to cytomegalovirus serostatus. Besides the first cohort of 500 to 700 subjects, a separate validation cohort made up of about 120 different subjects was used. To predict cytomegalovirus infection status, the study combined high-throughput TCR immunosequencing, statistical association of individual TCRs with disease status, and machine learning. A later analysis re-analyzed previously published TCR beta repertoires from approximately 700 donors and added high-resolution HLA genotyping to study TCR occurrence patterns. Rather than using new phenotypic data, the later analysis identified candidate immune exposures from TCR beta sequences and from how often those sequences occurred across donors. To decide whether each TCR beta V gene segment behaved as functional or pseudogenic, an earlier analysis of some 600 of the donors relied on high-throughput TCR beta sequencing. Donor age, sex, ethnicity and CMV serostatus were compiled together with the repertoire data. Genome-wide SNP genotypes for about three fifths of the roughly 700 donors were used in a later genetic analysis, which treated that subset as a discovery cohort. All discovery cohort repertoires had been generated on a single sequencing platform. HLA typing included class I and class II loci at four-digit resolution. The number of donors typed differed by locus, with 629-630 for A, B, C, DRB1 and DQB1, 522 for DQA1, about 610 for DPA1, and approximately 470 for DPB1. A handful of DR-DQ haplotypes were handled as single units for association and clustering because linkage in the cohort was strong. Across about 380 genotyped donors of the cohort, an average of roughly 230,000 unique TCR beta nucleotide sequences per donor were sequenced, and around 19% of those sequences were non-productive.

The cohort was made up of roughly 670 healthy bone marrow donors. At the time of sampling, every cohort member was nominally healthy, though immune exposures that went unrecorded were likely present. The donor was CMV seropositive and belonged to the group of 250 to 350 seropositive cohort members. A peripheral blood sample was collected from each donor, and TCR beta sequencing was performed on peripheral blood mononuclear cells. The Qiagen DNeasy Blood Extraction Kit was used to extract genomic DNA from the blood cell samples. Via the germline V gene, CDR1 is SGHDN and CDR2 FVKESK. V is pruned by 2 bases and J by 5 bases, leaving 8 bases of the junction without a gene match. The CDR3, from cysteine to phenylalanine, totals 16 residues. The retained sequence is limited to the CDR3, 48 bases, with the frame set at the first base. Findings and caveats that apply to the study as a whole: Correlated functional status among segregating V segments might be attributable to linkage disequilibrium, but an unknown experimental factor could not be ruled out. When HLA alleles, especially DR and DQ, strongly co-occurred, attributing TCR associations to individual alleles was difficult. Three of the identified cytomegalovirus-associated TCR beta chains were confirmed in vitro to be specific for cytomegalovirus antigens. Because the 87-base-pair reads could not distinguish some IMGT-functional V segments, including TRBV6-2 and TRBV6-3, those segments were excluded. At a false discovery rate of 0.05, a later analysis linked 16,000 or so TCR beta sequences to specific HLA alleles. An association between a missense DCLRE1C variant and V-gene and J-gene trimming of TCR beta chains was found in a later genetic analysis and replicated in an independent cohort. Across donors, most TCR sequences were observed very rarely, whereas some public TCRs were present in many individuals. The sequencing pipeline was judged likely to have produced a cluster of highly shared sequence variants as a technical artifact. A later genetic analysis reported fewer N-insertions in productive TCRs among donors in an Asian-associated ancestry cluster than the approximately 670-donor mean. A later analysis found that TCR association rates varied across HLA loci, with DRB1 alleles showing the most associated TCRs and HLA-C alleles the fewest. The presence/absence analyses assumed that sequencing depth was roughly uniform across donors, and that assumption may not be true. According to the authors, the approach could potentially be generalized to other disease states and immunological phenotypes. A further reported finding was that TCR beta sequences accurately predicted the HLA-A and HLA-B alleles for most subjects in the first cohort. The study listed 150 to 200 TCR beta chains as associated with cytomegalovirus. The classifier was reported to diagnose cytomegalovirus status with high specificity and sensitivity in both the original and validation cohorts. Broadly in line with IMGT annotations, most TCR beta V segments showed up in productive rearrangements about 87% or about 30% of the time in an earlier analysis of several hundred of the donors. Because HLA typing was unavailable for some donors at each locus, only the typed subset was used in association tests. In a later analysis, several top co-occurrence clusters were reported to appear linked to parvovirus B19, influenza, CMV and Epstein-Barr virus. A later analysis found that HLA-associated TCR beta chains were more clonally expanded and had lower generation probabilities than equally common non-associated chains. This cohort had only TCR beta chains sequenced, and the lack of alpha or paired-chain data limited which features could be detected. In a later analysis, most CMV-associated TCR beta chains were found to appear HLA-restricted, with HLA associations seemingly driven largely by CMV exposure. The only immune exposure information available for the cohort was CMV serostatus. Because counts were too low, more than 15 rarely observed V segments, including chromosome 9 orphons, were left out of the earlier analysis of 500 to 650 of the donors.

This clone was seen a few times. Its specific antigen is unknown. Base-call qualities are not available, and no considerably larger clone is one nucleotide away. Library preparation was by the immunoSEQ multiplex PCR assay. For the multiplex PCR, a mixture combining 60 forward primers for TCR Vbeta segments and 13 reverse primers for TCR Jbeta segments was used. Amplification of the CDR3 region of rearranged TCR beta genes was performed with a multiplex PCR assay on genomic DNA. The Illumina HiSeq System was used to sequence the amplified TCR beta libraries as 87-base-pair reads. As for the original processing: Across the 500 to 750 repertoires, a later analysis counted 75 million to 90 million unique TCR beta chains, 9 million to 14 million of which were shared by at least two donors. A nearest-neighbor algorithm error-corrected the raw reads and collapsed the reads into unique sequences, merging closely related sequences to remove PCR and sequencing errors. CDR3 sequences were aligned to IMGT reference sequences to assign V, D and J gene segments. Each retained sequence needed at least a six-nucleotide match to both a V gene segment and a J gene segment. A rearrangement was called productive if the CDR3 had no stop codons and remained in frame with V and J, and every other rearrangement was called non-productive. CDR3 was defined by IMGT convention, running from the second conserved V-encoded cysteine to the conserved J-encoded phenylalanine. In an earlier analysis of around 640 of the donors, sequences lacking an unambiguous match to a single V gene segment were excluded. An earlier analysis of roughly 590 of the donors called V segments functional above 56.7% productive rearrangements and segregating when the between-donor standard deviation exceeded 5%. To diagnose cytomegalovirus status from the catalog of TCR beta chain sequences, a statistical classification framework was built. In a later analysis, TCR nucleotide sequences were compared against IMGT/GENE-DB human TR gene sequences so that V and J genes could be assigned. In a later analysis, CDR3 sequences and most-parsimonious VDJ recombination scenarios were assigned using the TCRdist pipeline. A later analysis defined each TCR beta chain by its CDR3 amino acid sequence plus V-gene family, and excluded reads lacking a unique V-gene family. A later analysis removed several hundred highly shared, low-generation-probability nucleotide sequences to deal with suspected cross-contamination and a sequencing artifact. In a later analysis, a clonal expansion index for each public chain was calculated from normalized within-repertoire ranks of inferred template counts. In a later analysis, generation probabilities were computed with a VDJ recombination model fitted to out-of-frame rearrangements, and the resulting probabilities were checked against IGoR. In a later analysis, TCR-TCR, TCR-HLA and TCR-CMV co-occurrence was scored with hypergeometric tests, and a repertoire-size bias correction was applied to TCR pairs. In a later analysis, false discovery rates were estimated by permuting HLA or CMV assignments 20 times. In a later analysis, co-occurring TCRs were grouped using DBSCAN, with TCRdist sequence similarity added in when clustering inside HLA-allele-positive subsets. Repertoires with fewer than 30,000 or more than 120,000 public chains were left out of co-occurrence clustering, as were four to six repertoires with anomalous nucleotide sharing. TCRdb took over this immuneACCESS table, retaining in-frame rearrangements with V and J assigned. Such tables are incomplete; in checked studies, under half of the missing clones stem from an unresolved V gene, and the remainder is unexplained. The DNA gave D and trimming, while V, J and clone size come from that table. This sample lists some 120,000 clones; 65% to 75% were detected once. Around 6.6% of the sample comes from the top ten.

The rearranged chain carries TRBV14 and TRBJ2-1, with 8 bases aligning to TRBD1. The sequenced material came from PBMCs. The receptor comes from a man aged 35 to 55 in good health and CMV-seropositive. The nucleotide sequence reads TGTGCCAGCAGCCAATTCGGACAGGGCCCCCACAATGAGCAGTTCTTC. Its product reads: CASSQFGQGPHNEQFF.